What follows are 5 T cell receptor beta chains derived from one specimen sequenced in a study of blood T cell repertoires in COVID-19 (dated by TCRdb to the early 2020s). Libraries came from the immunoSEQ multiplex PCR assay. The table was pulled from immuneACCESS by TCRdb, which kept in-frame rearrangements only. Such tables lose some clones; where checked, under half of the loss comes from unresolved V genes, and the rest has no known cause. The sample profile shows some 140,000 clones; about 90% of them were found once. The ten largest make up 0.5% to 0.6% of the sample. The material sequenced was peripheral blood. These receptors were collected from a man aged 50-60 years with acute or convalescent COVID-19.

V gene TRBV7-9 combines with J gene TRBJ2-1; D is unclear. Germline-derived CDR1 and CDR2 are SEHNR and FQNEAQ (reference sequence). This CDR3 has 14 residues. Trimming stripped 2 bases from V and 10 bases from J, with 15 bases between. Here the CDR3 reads CASSLPEVDWEQFF. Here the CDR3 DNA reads TGTGCCAGCAGCTTACCCGAGGTCGATTGGGAGCAGTTCTTC.

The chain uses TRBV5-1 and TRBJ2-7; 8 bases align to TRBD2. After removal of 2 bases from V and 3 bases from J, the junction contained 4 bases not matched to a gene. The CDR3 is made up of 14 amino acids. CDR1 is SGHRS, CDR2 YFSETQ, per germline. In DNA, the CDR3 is TGCGCCAGCAGCTTCAGCGGGAGCCTCTACGAGCAGTACTTC. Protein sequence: CASSFSGSLYEQYF.

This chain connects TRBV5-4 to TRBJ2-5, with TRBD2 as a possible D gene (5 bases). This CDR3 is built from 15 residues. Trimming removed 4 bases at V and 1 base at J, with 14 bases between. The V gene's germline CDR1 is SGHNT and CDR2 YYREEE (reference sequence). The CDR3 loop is CASSLIQDFQETQYF. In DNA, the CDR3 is TGTGCCAGCAGCCTGATCCAGGACTTCCAAGAGACCCAGTACTTC.

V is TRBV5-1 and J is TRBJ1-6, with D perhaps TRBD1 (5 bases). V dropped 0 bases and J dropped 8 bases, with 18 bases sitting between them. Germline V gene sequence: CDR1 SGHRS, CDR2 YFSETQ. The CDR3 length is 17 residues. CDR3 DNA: TGCGCCAGCAGCTTGGACACCCGGGACTCTGAAGATTCACCCCTCCACTTT. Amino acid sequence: CASSLDTRDSEDSPLHF.

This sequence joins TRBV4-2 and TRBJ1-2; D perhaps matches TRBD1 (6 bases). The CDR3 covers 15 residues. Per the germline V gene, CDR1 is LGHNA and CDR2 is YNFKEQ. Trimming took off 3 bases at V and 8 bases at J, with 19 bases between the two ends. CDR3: CASSQDTTGPRGYTF. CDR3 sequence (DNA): TGTGCCAGCAGCCAGGATACAACAGGGCCTCGGGGCTACACCTTC.